This is a list of T cell receptor beta chains from one sample in a study of cytomegalovirus exposure and HLA in healthy donors. Data came from immunoSEQ multiplex PCR; TCRdb stores just in-frame clones and leaves some out. This sample has fewer than 200,000 clones, with approximately 77% found just once. Material: PBMCs. Source of these receptors: a male donor in good health and CMV-seronegative. Both conserved end residues are part of each CDR3. Fields, in order: V gene, D gene, J gene, clone size, CDR3 protein, CDR3 DNA. D genes are given only for firm matches. The size entry is marked missing in some rows and otherwise reads once, few, many or a size class.

TRBV6-6	.	TRBJ2-2	.	CASSYLLGTGELFF	TGTGCCAGCAGTTACTTACTAGGAACCGGGGAGCTGTTTTTT
TRBV6-1	.	TRBJ1-5	.	CASSADLGEQHF	TGTGCCAGCAGTGCAGACTTGGGAGAGCAGCATTTT
TRBV4-2	TRBD2	TRBJ2-7	.	CASSQDEGLVGRDQYEQYF	TGTGCCAGCAGCCAAGATGAGGGACTAGTCGGCCGCGATCAATACGAGCAGTACTTC
TRBV6-4	TRBD2	TRBJ2-1	few	CASSVLAGGSDEQFF	TGTGCCAGCAGCGTACTAGCGGGAGGGTCGGATGAGCAGTTCTTC
TRBV6-6	TRBD1	TRBJ1-1	few	CASSPNGQGEAFF	TGTGCCAGCAGTCCAAATGGACAGGGGGAAGCTTTCTTT
TRBV5-4	TRBD2	TRBJ2-2	.	CASSYGGARTGELFF	TGTGCCAGCAGCTACGGGGGGGCCAGGACCGGGGAGCTGTTTTTT
TRBV7-6	.	TRBJ1-3	.	CASSLGPLSSGNTIYF	TGTGCCAGCAGCTTAGGCCCTCTAAGCTCTGGAAACACCATATATTTT
TRBV5-5	.	TRBJ1-5	.	CASSLTSGVGQPQHF	TGTGCCAGCAGCTTGACCTCAGGGGTGGGACAGCCCCAGCATTTT
TRBV5-5	.	TRBJ1-2	.	CASRRDSNYGYTF	TGTGCCAGCAGACGCGACAGCAACTATGGCTACACCTTC
TRBV5-6	.	TRBJ1-5	.	CASSRSLSTHSNQPQHF	TGTGCCAGCAGCCGGTCCCTGTCGACACATAGCAATCAGCCCCAGCATTTT
TRBV19	TRBD1	TRBJ2-7	once	CARWDRSSDEQYF	TGTGCCAGGTGGGACAGATCTTCGGACGAGCAGTACTTC
TRBV11-2	TRBD2	TRBJ2-7	.	CASSVLAERYEQYF	TGTGCCAGCAGCGTACTAGCGGAGCGCTACGAGCAGTACTTC
TRBV29-1	TRBD2	TRBJ2-1	.	CSVYLAGGHNEQFF	TGCAGCGTTTATCTGGCGGGAGGCCACAATGAGCAGTTCTTC
TRBV5-1	TRBD2	TRBJ2-3	.	CASSLMGLATDTQYF	TGCGCCAGCAGCTTGATGGGACTAGCCACAGATACGCAGTATTTT
TRBV11-2	.	TRBJ2-2	few	CASRSPGVGTGELFF	TGTGCCAGCAGGTCCCCGGGGGTGGGCACCGGGGAGCTGTTTTTT
TRBV18	TRBD1	TRBJ1-2	.	CASSPNRGRDGYTF	TGTGCCAGCTCACCAAACAGGGGGCGTGATGGCTACACCTTC
TRBV7-8	.	TRBJ2-7	.	CASSLNRASGEQYF	TGTGCCAGCAGCTTAAACAGGGCATCAGGCGAGCAGTACTTC
TRBV6-1	.	TRBJ2-7	.	CASSESSYEQYF	TGTGCCAGCAGTGAGAGTAGCTACGAGCAGTACTTC
TRBV7-2	TRBD1	TRBJ1-6	once	CASSRTGNSPLHF	TGTGCCAGCAGCCGGACAGGGAATTCACCCCTCCACTTT
TRBV4-3	.	TRBJ1-1	.	CASSQGTGRHTEAFF	TGCGCCAGCAGCCAAGGGACGGGGAGACACACTGAAGCTTTCTTT
TRBV6-5	TRBD1	TRBJ1-6	.	CASNLPTGDRSPLHF	TGTGCCAGCAACCTGCCCACAGGGGATCGATCACCCCTCCACTTT
TRBV5-6	.	TRBJ1-2	.	CASSPLDTGRDYGYTF	TGTGCCAGCAGCCCATTGGATACAGGGAGGGACTATGGCTACACCTTC